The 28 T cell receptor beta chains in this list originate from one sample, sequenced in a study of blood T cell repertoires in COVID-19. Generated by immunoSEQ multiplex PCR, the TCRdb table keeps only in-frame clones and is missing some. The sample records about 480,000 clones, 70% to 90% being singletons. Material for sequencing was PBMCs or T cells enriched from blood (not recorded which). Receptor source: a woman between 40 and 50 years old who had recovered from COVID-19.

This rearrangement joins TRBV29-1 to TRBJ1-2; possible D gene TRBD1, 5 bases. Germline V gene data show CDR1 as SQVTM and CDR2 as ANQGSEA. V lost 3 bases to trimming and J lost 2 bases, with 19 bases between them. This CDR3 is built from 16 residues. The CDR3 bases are TGCAGCGTTGAGACTCTACCACCGACAGAGAACTATGGCTACACCTTC. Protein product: CSVETLPPTENYGYTF.

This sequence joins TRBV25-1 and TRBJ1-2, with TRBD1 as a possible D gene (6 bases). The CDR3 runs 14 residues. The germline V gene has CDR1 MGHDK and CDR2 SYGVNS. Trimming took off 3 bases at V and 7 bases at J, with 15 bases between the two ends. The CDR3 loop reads CASSDQTGLGGYTF. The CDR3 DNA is TGTGCCAGCAGTGACCAGACAGGCCTGGGTGGCTACACCTTC.

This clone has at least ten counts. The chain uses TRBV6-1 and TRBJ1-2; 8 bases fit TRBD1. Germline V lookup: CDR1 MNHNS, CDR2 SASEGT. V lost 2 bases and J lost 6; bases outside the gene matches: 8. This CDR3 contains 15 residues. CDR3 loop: CASSERWTGRHGYTF. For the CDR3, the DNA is TGTGCCAGCAGTGAAAGGTGGACAGGGAGGCATGGCTACACCTTC.

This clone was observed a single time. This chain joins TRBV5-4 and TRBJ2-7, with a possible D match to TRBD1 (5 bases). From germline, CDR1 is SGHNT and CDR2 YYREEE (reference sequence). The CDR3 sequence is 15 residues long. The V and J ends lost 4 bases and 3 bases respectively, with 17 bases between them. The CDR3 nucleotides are TGTGCCAGCAGCGCCGCCGGGCCAGGGAACTACGAGCAGTACTTC. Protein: CASSAAGPGNYEQYF.

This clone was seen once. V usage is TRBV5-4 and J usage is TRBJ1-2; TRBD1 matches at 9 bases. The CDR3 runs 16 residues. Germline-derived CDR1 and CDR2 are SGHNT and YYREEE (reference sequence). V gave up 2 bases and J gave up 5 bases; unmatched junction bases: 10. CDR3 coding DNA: TGTGCCAGCAGCTTTACAGGGGGCAAGGCTGGTTATGGCTACACCTTC. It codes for CASSFTGGKAGYGYTF.

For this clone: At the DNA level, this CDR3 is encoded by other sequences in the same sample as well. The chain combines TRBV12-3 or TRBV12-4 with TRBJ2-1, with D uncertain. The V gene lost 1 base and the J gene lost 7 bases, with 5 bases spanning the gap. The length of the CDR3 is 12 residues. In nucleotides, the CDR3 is TGTGCCAGCAGTTTAGGAGCTAATGAGCAGTTCTTC. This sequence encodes CASSLGANEQFF.

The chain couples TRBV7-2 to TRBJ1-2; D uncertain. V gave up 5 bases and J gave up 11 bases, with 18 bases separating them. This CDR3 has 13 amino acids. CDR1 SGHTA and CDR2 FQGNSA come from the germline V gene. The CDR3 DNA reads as TGTGCCAGCAGCCAATACTTATCTAGCCAGTACACCTTC. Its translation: CASSQYLSSQYTF.

The DNA for the CDR3 is TGTGCCAGCCGTGGTGGCGGCGGTGGTGAGCAGTTCTTC. It yields the protein CASRGGGGGEQFF. This chain links TRBV27 with TRBJ2-1; no clear D. The CDR3 covers 13 residues. Looked up from germline, CDR1 is MNHEY and CDR2 is SMNVEV (reference sequence). The ends were cut back, 8 bases at V and 9 bases at J, with 17 bases in the middle.

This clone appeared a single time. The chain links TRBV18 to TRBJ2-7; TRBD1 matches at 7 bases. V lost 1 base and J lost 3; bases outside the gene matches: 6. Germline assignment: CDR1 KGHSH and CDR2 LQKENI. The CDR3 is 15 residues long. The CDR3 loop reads CASSPRGTANYEQYF. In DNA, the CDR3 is TGTGCCAGCTCACCACGAGGGACAGCCAACTACGAGCAGTACTTC.

CDR3 DNA: TGTGCCAGCAGCTTCACTAGCGGGCCCTCCAGCGAGCAGTACTTC. It encodes CASSFTSGPSSEQYF. This rearrangement joins TRBV7-2 to TRBJ2-7; 9 bases agree with TRBD2. Germline trimming cut 3 bases from V and 6 bases from J; bases unmatched to any gene: 9. The V gene's germline CDR1 is SGHTA and CDR2 FQGNSA. The length of the CDR3 is 15 residues.

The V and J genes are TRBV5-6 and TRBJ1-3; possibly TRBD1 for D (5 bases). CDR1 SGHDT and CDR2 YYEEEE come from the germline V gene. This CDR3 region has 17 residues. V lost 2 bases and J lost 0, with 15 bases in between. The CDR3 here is CASSFGTGANSGNTIYF. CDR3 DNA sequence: TGTGCCAGCAGCTTTGGAACAGGTGCGAACTCTGGAAACACCATATATTTT. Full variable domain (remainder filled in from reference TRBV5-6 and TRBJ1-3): DAGVTQSPTHLIKTRGQQVTLRCSPKSGHDTVSWYQQALGQGPQFIFQYYEEEERQRGNFPDRFSGHQFPNYSSELNVNALLLGDSALYLCASSFGTGANSGNTIYFGEGSWLTVV.

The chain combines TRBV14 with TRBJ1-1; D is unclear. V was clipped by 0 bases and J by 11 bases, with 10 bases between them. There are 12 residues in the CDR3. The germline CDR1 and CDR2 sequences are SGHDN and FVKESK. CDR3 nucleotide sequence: TGTGCCAGCAGCCAAGATCGGTTGAGGGCTTTCTTT. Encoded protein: CASSQDRLRAFF.

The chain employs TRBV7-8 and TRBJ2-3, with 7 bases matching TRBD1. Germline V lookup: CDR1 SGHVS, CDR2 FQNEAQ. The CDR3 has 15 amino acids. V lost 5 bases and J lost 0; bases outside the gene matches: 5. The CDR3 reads CASSPRTGSTDTQYF. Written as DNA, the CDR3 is TGTGCCAGCAGCCCAAGGACAGGTAGCACAGATACGCAGTATTTT.

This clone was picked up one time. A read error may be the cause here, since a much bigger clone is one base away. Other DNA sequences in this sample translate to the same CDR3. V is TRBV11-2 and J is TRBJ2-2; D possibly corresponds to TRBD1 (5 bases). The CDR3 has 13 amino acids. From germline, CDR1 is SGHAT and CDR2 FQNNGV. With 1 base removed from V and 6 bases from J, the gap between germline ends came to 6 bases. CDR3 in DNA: TGTGCCAGCAGCTTAGCAGGGCCCGGGGAGCTGTTTTTT. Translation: CASSLAGPGELFF.

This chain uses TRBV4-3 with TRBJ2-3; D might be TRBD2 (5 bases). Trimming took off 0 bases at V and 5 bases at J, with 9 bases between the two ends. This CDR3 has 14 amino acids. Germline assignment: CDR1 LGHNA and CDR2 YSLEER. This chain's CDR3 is CASSQEPRGDTQYF. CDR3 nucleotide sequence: TGCGCCAGCAGCCAAGAACCACGGGGAGATACGCAGTATTTT.

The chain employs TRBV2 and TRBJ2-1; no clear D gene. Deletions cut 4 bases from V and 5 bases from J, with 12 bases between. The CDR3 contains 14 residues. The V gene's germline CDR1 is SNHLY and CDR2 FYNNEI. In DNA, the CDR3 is TGTGCCAGCAGTGTTTTACCCAGTCACAATGAGCAGTTCTTC. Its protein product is CASSVLPSHNEQFF.

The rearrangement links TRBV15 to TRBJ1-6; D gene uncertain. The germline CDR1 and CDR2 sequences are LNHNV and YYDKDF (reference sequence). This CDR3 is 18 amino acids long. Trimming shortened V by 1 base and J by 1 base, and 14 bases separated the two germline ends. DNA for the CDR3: TGTGCCACCAGCAGAGGAGGCTTAGGAAGGTCCTATAATTCACCCCTCCACTTT. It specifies CATSRGGLGRSYNSPLHF.

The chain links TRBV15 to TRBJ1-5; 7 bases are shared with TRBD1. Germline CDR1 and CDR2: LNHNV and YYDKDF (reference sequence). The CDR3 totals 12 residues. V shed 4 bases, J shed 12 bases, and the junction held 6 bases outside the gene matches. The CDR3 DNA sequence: TGTGCCACCAGCATCCACAGGGGTCTCCAGCATTTT. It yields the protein CATSIHRGLQHF.

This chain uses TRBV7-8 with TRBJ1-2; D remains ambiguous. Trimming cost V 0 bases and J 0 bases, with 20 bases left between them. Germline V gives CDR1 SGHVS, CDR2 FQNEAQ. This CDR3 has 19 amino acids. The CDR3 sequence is CASSLALLNSPLANYGYTF. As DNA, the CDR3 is TGTGCCAGCAGCTTAGCGTTATTGAACAGCCCCTTGGCTAACTATGGCTACACCTTC.

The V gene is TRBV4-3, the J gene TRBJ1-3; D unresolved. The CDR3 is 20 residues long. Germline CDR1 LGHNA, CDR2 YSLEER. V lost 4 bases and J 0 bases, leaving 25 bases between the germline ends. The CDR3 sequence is CASSPGEGFVQTSSGNTIYF. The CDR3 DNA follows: TGCGCCAGCAGCCCCGGCGAGGGATTTGTACAGACGAGCTCTGGAAACACCATATATTTT.

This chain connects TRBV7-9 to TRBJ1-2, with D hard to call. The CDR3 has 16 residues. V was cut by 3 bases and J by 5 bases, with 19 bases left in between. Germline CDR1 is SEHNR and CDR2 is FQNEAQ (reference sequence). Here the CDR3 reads CASSFSEGRRGYGYTF. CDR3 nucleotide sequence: TGTGCCAGCAGCTTTTCGGAGGGCCGCCGCGGGTATGGCTACACCTTC.

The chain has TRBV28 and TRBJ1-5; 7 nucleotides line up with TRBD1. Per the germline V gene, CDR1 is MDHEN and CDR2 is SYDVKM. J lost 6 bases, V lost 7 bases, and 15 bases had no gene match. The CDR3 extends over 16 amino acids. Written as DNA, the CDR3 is TGTGCCAGCAATCCCCAAAGCGAGGGGGCGGGTCAGCCCCAGCATTTT. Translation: CASNPQSEGAGQPQHF.

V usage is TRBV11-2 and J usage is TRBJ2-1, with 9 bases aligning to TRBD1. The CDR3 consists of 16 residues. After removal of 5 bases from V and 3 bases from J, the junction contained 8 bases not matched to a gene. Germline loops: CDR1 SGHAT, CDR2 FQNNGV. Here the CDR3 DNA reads TGTGCCAGCAGCCATATAGGGACAGGGAGCTACAATGAGCAGTTCTTC. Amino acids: CASSHIGTGSYNEQFF.

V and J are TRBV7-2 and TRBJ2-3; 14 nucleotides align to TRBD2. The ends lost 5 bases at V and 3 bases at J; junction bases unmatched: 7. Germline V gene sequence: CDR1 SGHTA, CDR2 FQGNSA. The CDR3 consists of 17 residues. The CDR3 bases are TGTGCCAGCAGCCAAGCAGGGACTAGCGGGAGTACAGATACGCAGTATTTT. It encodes CASSQAGTSGSTDTQYF.

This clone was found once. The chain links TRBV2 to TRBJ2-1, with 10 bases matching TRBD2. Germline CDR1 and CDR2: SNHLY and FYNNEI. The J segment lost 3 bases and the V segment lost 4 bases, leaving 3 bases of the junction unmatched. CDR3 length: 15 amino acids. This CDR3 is CASSGSGRDYNEQFF. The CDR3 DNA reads TGTGCCAGCAGTGGGAGCGGGAGGGACTACAATGAGCAGTTCTTC. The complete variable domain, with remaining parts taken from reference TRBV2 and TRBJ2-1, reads EPEVTQTPSHQVTQMGQEVILRCVPISNHLYFYWYRQILGQKVEFLVSFYNNEISEKSEIFDDQFSVERPDGSNFTLKIRSTKLEDSAMYFCASSGSGRDYNEQFFGPGTRLTVL.

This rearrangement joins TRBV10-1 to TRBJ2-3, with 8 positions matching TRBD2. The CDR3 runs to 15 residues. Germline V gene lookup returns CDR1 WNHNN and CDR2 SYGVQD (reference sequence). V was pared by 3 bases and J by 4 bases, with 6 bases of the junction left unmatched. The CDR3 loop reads CASSDTGGFADTQYF. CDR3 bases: TGCGCCAGCAGTGACACGGGAGGGTTTGCAGATACGCAGTATTTT.

CDR3 coding DNA: TGTGCCAGCAGTTTAAAGTGGAGGTTTTGGACCTCGGCGGCCGGGGAGCTGTTTTTT. Translated, it gives CASSLKWRFWTSAAGELFF. The V and J genes are TRBV27 and TRBJ2-2, with TRBD2 as a possible D gene (5 bases). V was shortened by 2 bases and J by 6 bases, with 25 bases between the two germline ends. The CDR3 is 19 residues long. In germline, CDR1 is MNHEY, CDR2 SMNVEV (reference sequence).

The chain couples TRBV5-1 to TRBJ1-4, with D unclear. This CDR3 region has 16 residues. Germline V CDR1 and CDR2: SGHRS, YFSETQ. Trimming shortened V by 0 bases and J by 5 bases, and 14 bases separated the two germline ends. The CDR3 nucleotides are TGCGCCAGCAGCTTGGGCAGTTTGTCGTCAAATGAAAAACTGTTTTTT. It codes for CASSLGSLSSNEKLFF.